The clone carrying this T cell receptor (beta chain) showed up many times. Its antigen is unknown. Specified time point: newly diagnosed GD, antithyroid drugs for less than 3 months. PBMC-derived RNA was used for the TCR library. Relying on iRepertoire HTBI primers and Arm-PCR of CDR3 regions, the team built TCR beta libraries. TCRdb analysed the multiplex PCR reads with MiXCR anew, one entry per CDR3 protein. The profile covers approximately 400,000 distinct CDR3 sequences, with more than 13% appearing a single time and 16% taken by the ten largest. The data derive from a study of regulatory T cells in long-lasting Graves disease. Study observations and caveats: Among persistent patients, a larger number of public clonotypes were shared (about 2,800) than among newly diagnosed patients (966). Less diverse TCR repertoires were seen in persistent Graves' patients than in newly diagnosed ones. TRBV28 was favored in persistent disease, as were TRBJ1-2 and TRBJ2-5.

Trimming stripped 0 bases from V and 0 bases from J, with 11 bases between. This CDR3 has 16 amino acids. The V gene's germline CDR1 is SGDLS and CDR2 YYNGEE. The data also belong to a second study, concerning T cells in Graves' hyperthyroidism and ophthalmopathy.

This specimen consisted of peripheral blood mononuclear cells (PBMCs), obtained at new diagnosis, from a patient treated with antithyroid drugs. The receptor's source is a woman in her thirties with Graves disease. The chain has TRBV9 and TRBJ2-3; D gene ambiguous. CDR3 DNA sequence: TGTGCCAGCAGCGTAGCTGGGTCCCTAAGCACAGATACGCAGTATTTT. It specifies CASSVAGSLSTDTQYF.